Below are 3 T cell receptor beta chains sequenced from a single sample in a study of regulatory T cells in long-lasting Graves disease. This sample's time point: newly diagnosed GD, antithyroid drugs for less than 3 months. RNA from PBMCs was the source of the TCR library. Sequencing libraries for TCR beta were prepared with iRepertoire HTBI primers and Arm-PCR of CDR3 regions. TCRdb passed the multiplex PCR reads through MiXCR, listing each CDR3 protein once. This sample has about 200,000 distinct CDR3 sequences, with roughly a fifth found just once. In addition, the sample was reused for a study of T cells in Graves' hyperthyroidism and ophthalmopathy.

Sample: peripheral blood mononuclear cells (PBMCs), taken at new diagnosis, from a patient treated with antithyroid drugs. The receptors derive from a woman in her 30s with Graves disease.

As concerns this clonotype: It is likely a read error: a sequence one base away is far more abundant. The CDR3 reads CASSSLVLTGGRGFSYEQYF. The CDR3 DNA follows: TGTGCCAGCAGTTCCCTGGTTTTGACTGGCGGGAGGGGATTCTCCTACGAGCAGTACTTC. The chain couples TRBV2 to TRBJ2-3, with 9 bases lining up with TRBD2. The assigned J gene may be wrong: the sequence end matches TRBJ2-7 better. Germline V gene data show CDR1 as SNHLY and CDR2 as FYNNEI. The CDR3 extends over 20 amino acids.

This chain uses TRBV27 with TRBJ2-7, with a tentative D call TRBD1 (6 bases). Trimming took off 5 bases at V and 5 bases at J, with 13 bases between the two ends. Looked up from germline, CDR1 is MNHEY and CDR2 is SMNVEV (reference sequence). The CDR3 covers 13 residues. Here the CDR3 reads CASSTGWGDEQYF. The CDR3 coding sequence is TGTGCCAGCAGTACAGGGTGGGGCGACGAGCAGTACTTC.

In its sample, this clonotype was seen once. The chain employs TRBV6-1 and TRBJ2-1, with a weak D call TRBD2 (6 bases). CDR1 MNHNS and CDR2 SASEGT come from the germline V gene. V lost 5 bases to trimming and J lost 6 bases, with 11 bases between them. The CDR3 has 13 amino acids. In DNA, the CDR3 is TGTGCCAGCAGTACGACTAGTTCCAATGAGCAGTTCTTC. This gives the protein CASSTTSSNEQFF.